This T cell receptor beta chain was found in a study of response to subunit inactivated influenza vaccine. TCRdb called the RT-PCR reads again in MiXCR, with one record for every CDR3 protein. The table has approximately 230,000 distinct CDR3 sequences, 12% seen once. Germline CDR1 is LNHDA and CDR2 is SQIVND (reference sequence). With V trimmed by 5 bases and J by 2 bases, 7 bases remained unmatched. The CDR3 loop spans 15 amino acids. The TCR comes from a man in his fifties or sixties who received an inactivated influenza vaccine. V is TRBV19 and J is TRBJ2-3; 7 bases match TRBD2. Sequences were derived from non-naive T cells sorted from PBMCs, sampled around 14 days before vaccination. This chain's CDR3 is CASSSIAGPTDTQYF. The CDR3 nucleotides are TGTGCCAGTAGTTCTATAGCGGGCCCCACAGATACGCAGTATTTT. Complete variable domain (other parts from reference TRBV19 and TRBJ2-3): DGGITQSPKYLFRKEGQNVTLSCEQNLNHDAMYWYRQDPGQGLRLIYYSQIVNDFQKGDIAEGYSVSREKKESFPLTVTSAQKNPTAFYLCASSSIAGPTDTQYFGPGTRLTVL.